This TCR beta chain appears in the sequencing data of a study of blood T cell repertoires in COVID-19. Per germline, CDR1 LNHDA and CDR2 SQIVND (reference sequence). Trimming took 3 bases from V and 4 from J, leaving 12 bases between them. The CDR3 covers 14 residues. This clone appeared a single time. Produced via immunoSEQ multiplex PCR; TCRdb's table is partial and in-frame only. The sample holds 350,000 to 500,000 clones; 70% to 90% are singletons and the top ten take about 1.4%. This chain links TRBV19 with TRBJ1-1, with D unclear. The sequenced sample was PBMCs or T cells enriched from blood (not recorded which). The sequence was collected from a young woman who had been exposed to COVID-19. CDR3 nucleotide sequence: TGTGCCAGTAGTATCGTTGAGGGAAGCACTGAAGCTTTCTTT. This codes for CASSIVEGSTEAFF.